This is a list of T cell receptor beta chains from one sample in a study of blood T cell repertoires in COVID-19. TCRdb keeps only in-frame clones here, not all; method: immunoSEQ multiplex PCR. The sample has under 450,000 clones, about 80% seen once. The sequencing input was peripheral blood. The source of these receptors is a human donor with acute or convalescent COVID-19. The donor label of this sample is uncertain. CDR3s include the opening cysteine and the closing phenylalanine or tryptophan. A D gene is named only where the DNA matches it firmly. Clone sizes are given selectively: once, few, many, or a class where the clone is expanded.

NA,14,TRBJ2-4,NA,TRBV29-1,CSVAQGLAKNIQYF,TGCAGCGTTGCCCAGGGTCTAGCCAAAAACATTCAGTACTTC
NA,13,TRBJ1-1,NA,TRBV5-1,CASGEGGNEEAFF,TGCGCCAGCGGCGAAGGGGGTAACGAGGAGGCTTTCTTT
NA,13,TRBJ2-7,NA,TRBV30,CAWTSGSLYEQYF,TGTGCCTGGACCTCAGGGTCACTTTACGAGCAGTACTTC
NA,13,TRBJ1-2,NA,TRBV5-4,CASSFDSSYGYTF,TGTGCCAGCAGCTTCGACAGCTCCTATGGCTACACCTTC
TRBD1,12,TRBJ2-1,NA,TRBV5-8,CASSWTGNEQFF,TGTGCCAGCAGCTGGACAGGGAATGAGCAGTTCTTC
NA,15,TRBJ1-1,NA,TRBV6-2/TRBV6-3,CASSDLTPGNTEAFF,TGTGCCAGCAGTGATTTGACTCCCGGAAACACTGAAGCTTTCTTT
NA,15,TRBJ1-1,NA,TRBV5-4,CASSLAGSENTEAFF,TGTGCCAGCAGCTTGGCGGGTTCGGAGAACACTGAAGCTTTCTTT
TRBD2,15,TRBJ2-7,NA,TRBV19,CASSETSGGDYEQYF,TGTGCCAGTAGTGAGACTAGCGGGGGGGACTACGAGCAGTACTTC
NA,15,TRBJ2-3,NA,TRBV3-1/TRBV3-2,CASSQAGTADHTQYF,TGTGCCAGCAGCCAAGCCGGGACTGCGGACCATACGCAGTATTTT
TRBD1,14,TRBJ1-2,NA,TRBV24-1,CATSDMNRGYGYTF,TGTGCCACCAGTGACATGAACAGGGGCTATGGCTACACCTTC
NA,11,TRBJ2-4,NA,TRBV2,CASSEEVAQYF,TGTGCCAGCAGTGAAGAAGTGGCACAGTACTTC
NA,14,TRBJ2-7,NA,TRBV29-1,CSVEDPETGYEQYF,TGCAGCGTTGAAGATCCAGAGACGGGCTACGAGCAGTACTTC
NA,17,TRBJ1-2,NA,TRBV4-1,CASSQEGALTDNYGYTF,TGCGCCAGCAGCCAAGAAGGGGCTCTTACGGATAACTATGGCTACACCTTC
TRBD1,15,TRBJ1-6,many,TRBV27,CASSSYRGVDSPLHF,TGTGCCAGCAGTTCGTACAGGGGGGTCGATTCACCCCTCCACTTT
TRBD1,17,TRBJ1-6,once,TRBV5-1,CASSPRDRGRGNSPLHF,TGCGCCAGCAGCCCCCGCGACAGGGGAAGAGGTAATTCACCCCTCCACTTT
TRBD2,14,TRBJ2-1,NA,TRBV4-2,CASSQDVFAGGQFF,TGTGCCAGCAGCCAAGATGTTTTCGCGGGAGGGCAGTTCTTC
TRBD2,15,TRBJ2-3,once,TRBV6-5,CATQLAGGRADTQYF,TGTGCCACCCAACTAGCGGGAGGGAGGGCAGATACGCAGTATTTT
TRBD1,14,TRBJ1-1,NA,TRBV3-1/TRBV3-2,CASTRQGGNTEAFF,TGTGCCAGCACCCGACAGGGTGGGAACACTGAAGCTTTCTTT
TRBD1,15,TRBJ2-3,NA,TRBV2,CASRSQGASTDTQYF,TGTGCCAGCAGGTCTCAGGGGGCCAGCACAGATACGCAGTATTTT
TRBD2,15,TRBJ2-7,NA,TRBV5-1,CASRGSSGGSYEQYF,TGCGCCAGCAGAGGATCTAGCGGGGGCTCCTACGAGCAGTACTTC
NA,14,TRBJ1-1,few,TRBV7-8,CASGGGNSGTEAFF,TGTGCCAGCGGTGGAGGAAATTCGGGCACTGAAGCTTTCTTT
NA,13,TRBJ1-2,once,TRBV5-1,CASSSGGGYGYTF,TGCGCCAGCAGCTCTGGGGGAGGCTATGGCTACACCTTC
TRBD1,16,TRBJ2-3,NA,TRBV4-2,CASSQDRDRATDTQYF,TGTGCCAGCAGCCAAGATCGGGACAGGGCCACAGATACGCAGTATTTT
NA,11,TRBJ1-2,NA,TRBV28,CASSLYDGYTF,TGTGCCAGCAGTTTGTATGATGGCTACACCTTC
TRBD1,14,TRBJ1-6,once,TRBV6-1,CASSEDRGNSPLHF,TGTGCCAGCAGTGAGGACAGGGGGAATTCACCCCTCCACTTT
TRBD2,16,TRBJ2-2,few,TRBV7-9,CASPLPGRADTGELFF,TGTGCCAGCCCCCTCCCCGGGAGGGCGGACACCGGGGAGCTGTTTTTT
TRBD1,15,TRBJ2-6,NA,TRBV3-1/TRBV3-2,CASSRGQAGANVLTF,TGTGCCAGCAGCCGCGGACAGGCTGGGGCCAACGTCCTGACTTTC
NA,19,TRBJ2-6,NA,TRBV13,CASSSGRDIPYSGANVLTF,TGTGCCAGCAGCTCAGGCCGGGACATCCCTTACTCTGGGGCCAACGTCCTGACTTTC
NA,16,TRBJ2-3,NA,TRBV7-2,CASSLSVEGRSDTQYF,TGTGCCAGCAGCTTATCTGTTGAGGGCCGATCAGATACGCAGTATTTT
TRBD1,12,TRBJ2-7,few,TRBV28,CASTTEGAEQYF,TGTGCCAGCACCACCGAGGGGGCCGAGCAGTACTTC
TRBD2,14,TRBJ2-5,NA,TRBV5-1,CASSPFAGGETQYF,TGCGCCAGCAGCCCCTTTGCGGGGGGGGAGACCCAGTACTTC
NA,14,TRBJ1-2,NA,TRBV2,CASGEGYSPYGYTF,TGTGCCAGCGGGGAGGGGTATTCCCCCTATGGCTACACCTTC
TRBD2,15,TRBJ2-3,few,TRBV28,CASNSAGGPADTQYF,TGTGCCAGCAACTCGGCGGGGGGCCCAGCAGATACGCAGTATTTT
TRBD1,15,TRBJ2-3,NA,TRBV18,CASSPDRGLSDTQYF,TGTGCCAGCTCACCAGACAGGGGGCTCTCAGATACGCAGTATTTT
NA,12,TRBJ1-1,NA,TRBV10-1,CASSRMGGEAFF,TGCGCCAGCAGTCGCATGGGAGGGGAAGCTTTCTTT
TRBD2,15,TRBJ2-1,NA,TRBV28,CASSHSSGRSYEQFF,TGTGCCAGCAGCCATTCTAGCGGGAGGAGCTATGAGCAGTTCTTC
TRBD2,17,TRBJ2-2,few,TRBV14,CASSRKDWREFTGELFF,TGTGCCAGCAGCCGCAAAGACTGGCGGGAGTTCACCGGGGAGCTGTTTTTT
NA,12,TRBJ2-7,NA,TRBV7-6,CASSLVGAEQYF,TGTGCCAGCAGCTTAGTAGGGGCAGAGCAGTACTTC
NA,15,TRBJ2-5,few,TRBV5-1,CASSLAQAVKETQYF,TGCGCCAGCAGCTTGGCACAGGCTGTGAAAGAGACCCAGTACTTC
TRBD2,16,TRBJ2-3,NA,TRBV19,CASRLGLAGATDTQYF,TGTGCCAGTAGACTAGGACTAGCGGGGGCCACAGATACGCAGTATTTT
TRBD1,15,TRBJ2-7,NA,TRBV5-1,CASSVAGTGKSEQYF,TGCGCCAGCAGCGTAGCCGGGACAGGGAAAAGCGAGCAGTACTTC
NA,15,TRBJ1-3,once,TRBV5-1,CASSLRPAGGNTIYF,TGCGCCAGCAGCTTGCGGCCCGCAGGGGGAAACACCATATATTTT
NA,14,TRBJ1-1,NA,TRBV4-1,CASSDSRQHTEAFF,TGCGCCAGCAGCGATTCCCGACAGCACACTGAAGCTTTCTTT
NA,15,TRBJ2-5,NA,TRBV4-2,CASSRYPEGSETQYF,TGTGCCAGCAGCCGCTATCCCGAGGGCAGTGAGACCCAGTACTTC
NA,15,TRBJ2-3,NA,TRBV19,CASSMFGTFLDTQYF,TGTGCCAGTAGTATGTTCGGGACATTTCTAGATACGCAGTATTTT
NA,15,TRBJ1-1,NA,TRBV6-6,CASSDNAGRTAEAFF,TGTGCCAGCAGCGATAACGCCGGGAGGACCGCTGAAGCTTTCTTT
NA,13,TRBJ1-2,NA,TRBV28,CASSQRQPYGYTF,TGTGCCAGCAGCCAAAGACAGCCCTATGGCTACACCTTC
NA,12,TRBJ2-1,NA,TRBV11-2,CASSFLRGRQFF,TGTGCCAGCAGCTTCCTTAGGGGTCGGCAGTTCTTC
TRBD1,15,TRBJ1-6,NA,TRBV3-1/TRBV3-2,CASSQAGTGTSPLHF,TGTGCCAGCAGCCAAGCCGGGACAGGGACTTCACCCCTCCACTTT
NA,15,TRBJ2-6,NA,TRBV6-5,CASRPWGPGANVLTF,TGTGCCAGCAGACCCTGGGGGCCCGGGGCCAACGTCCTGACTTTC